The present T cell receptor beta chain was sequenced within a study of CD8 T cell repertoires and HIV-1 epitope variants. Study-level background: Separate wells received one of Twenty-five Gag or Nef variant peptides. Cultures ran ten to eleven days, with IL-2, IL-7 and IL-15 added on days 3 and 7. 1M T cells were kept uncultured as a baseline. Study-wide results and caveats: Nine or ten antigen-specific TCR beta clonotypes were found; roughly six seemed cross-reactive to variants.

V was pared by 7 bases and J by 3 bases, with 15 bases between. Germline assignment: CDR1 MDHEN and CDR2 SYDVKM. The length of the CDR3 is 14 residues. Comments on this clone: Its target is not known.

Clones were read by immunoSEQ multiplex PCR, and TCRdb kept only the in-frame ones, dropping some. The sample lists fewer than 6,000 clones, about 61% occurring once. This chain links TRBV28 with TRBJ2-5, with a weak D call TRBD2 (5 bases). Source material: cultured CD8+ T cells derived from PBMCs. The TCR sequence derives from a male donor with HIV. The CDR3 reads CASIAEDGEETQYF. The CDR3 DNA follows: TGTGCCAGCATTGCCGAGGACGGGGAAGAGACCCAGTACTTC. Complete variable domain (other parts from reference TRBV28 and TRBJ2-5): DVKVTQSSRYLVKRTGEKVFLECVQDMDHENMFWYRQDPGLGLRLIYFSYDVKMKEKGDIPEGYSVSREKKERFSLILESASTNQTSMYLCASIAEDGEETQYFGPGTRLLVL.